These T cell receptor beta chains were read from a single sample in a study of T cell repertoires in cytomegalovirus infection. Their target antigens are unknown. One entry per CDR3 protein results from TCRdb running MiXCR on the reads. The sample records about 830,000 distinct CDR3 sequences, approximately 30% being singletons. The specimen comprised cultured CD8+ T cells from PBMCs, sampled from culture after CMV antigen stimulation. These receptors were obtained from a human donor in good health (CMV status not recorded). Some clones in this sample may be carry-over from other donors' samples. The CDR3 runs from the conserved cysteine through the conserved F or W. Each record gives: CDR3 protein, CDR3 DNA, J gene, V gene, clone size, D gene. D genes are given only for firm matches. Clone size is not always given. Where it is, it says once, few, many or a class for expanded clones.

CDR3 protein: CASSQDLGTNYGYTF
CDR3 DNA: TGTGCCAGCAGCCAAGATCTGGGCACCAACTATGGCTACACCTTC
J gene: TRBJ1-2
V gene: TRBV4-2
clone size: few
D gene: -

CDR3 protein: CASSPYRGGMETQYF
CDR3 DNA: TGTGCCAGCAGCCCCTATCGGGGAGGCATGGAGACCCAGTACTTC
J gene: TRBJ2-5
V gene: TRBV7-4
clone size: -
D gene: -

CDR3 protein: CASSLAPYTGELFF
CDR3 DNA: TGTGCCAGCAGCTTAGCACCATACACCGGGGAGCTGTTTTTT
J gene: TRBJ2-2
V gene: TRBV13
clone size: few
D gene: -

CDR3 protein: CSVADGANYGYTF
CDR3 DNA: TGCAGCGTGGCTGACGGAGCTAACTATGGCTACACCTTC
J gene: TRBJ1-2
V gene: TRBV29-1
clone size: -
D gene: -

CDR3 protein: CSVQGAPGRARLTYEQYF
CDR3 DNA: TGCAGCGTTCAAGGGGCCCCCGGCCGTGCTCGTCTAACCTACGAGCAGTACTTC
J gene: TRBJ2-7
V gene: TRBV29-1
clone size: -
D gene: -

CDR3 protein: CASSSEKGRGKLFF
CDR3 DNA: TGTGCCAGCAGCTCCGAGAAGGGGCGCGGAAAACTGTTTTTT
J gene: TRBJ1-4
V gene: TRBV7-9
clone size: -
D gene: -

CDR3 protein: CATSGPGGSYNEQFF
CDR3 DNA: TGTGCCACCAGTGGACCAGGGGGGTCCTACAATGAGCAGTTCTTC
J gene: TRBJ2-1
V gene: TRBV24-1
clone size: -
D gene: -

CDR3 protein: CASCIDELFF
CDR3 DNA: TGTGCCAGCTGTATTGATGAGCTGTTTTTT
J gene: TRBJ2-2
V gene: TRBV12-3/TRBV12-4
clone size: few
D gene: -

CDR3 protein: CAISGEGAATEAFF
CDR3 DNA: TGTGCCATCAGTGGGGAGGGAGCCGCCACTGAAGCTTTCTTT
J gene: TRBJ1-1
V gene: TRBV10-3
clone size: few
D gene: -

CDR3 protein: CASTRWGSLNQPQHF
CDR3 DNA: TGTGCCAGCACCCGTTGGGGAAGCCTCAATCAGCCCCAGCATTTT
J gene: TRBJ1-5
V gene: TRBV2
clone size: -
D gene: -

CDR3 protein: CASSHPSDTGESAKNIQYF
CDR3 DNA: TGTGCCAGCAGTCACCCCTCTGATACAGGAGAATCGGCCAAAAACATTCAGTACTTC
J gene: TRBJ2-4
V gene: TRBV12-3/TRBV12-4
clone size: many
D gene: -

CDR3 protein: CASRATGGRNIQYF
CDR3 DNA: TGTGCCAGCAGGGCGACAGGGGGCAGGAACATTCAGTACTTC
J gene: TRBJ2-4
V gene: TRBV6-6
clone size: -
D gene: TRBD1

CDR3 protein: CASGFFVDGGGPHPTNEQFF
CDR3 DNA: TGTGCTAGTGGTTTTTTCGTCGATGGCGGGGGTCCACACCCAACAAATGAGCAGTTCTTC
J gene: TRBJ2-1
V gene: TRBV12-5
clone size: few
D gene: TRBD2

CDR3 protein: CASSLNRDLNQPQHF
CDR3 DNA: TGTGCCAGCAGCTTAAACCGGGACCTCAATCAGCCCCAGCATTTT
J gene: TRBJ1-5
V gene: TRBV7-9
clone size: few
D gene: -

CDR3 protein: CASSSHADLTGYYGYTF
CDR3 DNA: TGTGCCAGCAGCTCGCACGCCGATTTGACAGGTTACTATGGCTACACCTTC
J gene: TRBJ1-2
V gene: TRBV7-2
clone size: -
D gene: -

CDR3 protein: CASRNPGNTGELFF
CDR3 DNA: TGTGCCAGCAGAAACCCAGGGAACACCGGGGAGCTGTTTTTT
J gene: TRBJ2-2
V gene: TRBV25-1
clone size: few
D gene: -

CDR3 protein: CASSYGQGEYYEQYF
CDR3 DNA: TGTGCCAGCAGCTATGGACAGGGGGAGTACTACGAGCAGTACTTC
J gene: TRBJ2-7
V gene: TRBV5-4
clone size: many
D gene: TRBD1

CDR3 protein: CASCYAGPTDTQYF
CDR3 DNA: TGTGCCAGTTGTTACGCAGGGCCCACAGATACGCAGTATTTT
J gene: TRBJ2-3
V gene: TRBV5-5
clone size: few
D gene: -